This TCR beta chain was identified in a study of cytomegalovirus exposure and HLA in healthy donors. This clone was seen a handful of times. Amplification used 60 Vbeta primers and 13 Jbeta primers. Profiling relied on immunoSEQ multiplex PCR, and the TCRdb table lists in-frame clones only, not all of them. The table records 110,000 or so clones, 77% of them present only once. The CDR3 extends over 15 amino acids. Trimming shortened V by 0 bases and J by 9 bases, and 15 bases separated the two germline ends. Germline V gene sequence: CDR1 LGHNA, CDR2 YNFKEQ. Sequencing input: PBMCs. The chain links TRBV4-2 to TRBJ2-1, with D unresolved. The receptor's source is a man younger than 35 in good health and CMV-seropositive. The CDR3 DNA is TGTGCCAGCAGCCAAGATATTGCTAGGCTCGGTGAGCAGTTCTTC. Translating it yields CASSQDIARLGEQFF.